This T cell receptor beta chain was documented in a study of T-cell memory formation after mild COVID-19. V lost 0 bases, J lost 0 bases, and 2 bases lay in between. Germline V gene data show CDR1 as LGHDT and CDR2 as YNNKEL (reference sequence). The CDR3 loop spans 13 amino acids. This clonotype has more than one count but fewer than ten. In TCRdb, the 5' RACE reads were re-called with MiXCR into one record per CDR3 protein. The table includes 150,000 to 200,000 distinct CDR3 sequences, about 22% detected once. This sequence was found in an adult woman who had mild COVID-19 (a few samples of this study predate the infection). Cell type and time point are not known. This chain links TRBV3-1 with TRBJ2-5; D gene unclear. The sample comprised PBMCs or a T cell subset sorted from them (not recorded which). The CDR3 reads CASSQDYQETQYF. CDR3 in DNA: TGTGCCAGCAGCCAAGACTACCAAGAGACCCAGTACTTC.